One sample yielded the 3 T cell receptor beta chains listed below, sequenced in a study of T cell responses to AZD1222 COVID-19 vaccine. Libraries were prepared by immunoSEQ multiplex PCR; TCRdb keeps only in-frame clonotypes and omits some of them. Among around 160,000 clones, about 92% were seen once, and the ten largest hold 1% to 1.5%. The sample here was peripheral blood, taken 28 days after the second AZD1222 dose. The receptors here all came from an adult who received the AZD1222 COVID-19 vaccine.

V is TRBV18 and J is TRBJ2-2; 9 bases agree with TRBD1. Germline trimming cut 1 base from V and 6 bases from J; bases unmatched to any gene: 12. There are 18 residues in the CDR3. Germline CDR1 and CDR2: KGHSH and LQKENI. DNA for the CDR3: TGTGCCAGCTCACCACTACCTTTGGGACAGGGTTCGTCCGGGGAGCTGTTTTTT. It specifies CASSPLPLGQGSSGELFF.

This clone came up a few times. This chain uses TRBV19 with TRBJ1-5; D unresolved. The CDR3 loop spans 15 amino acids. Trimming pared 3 bases from V and 0 bases from J, leaving 9 bases between. Germline V gene data show CDR1 as LNHDA and CDR2 as SQIVND (reference sequence). The CDR3 loop is CASSIARNSNQPQHF. DNA of the CDR3: TGTGCCAGTAGTATCGCCAGAAATAGCAATCAGCCCCAGCATTTT.

The chain recombines TRBV7-9 with TRBJ1-2, with D maybe TRBD1 (5 bases). The length of the CDR3 is 14 residues. The ends were cut back, 4 bases at V and 8 bases at J, with 17 bases in the middle. Germline V gene lookup returns CDR1 SEHNR and CDR2 FQNEAQ (reference sequence). The CDR3 sequence is CASSYIGAGRGYTF. The CDR3 bases are TGTGCCAGCAGCTACATCGGCGCAGGGAGGGGCTACACCTTC.